This T cell receptor beta chain was sequenced during a study of shared clonotypes between healthy human individuals (TCRdb year 2020). About the study as a whole: A couple of women and a few men aged 18 to 49 years were included in the cohort. Per donor, three plates each were used for CD4 naive and CD4 memory, two for CD8 naive, and one for CD8 memory. Blood TCR repertoires of 5 or 6 healthy adults were deeply sequenced to estimate repertoire size and the extent of clonotype sharing between individuals. To increase sequencing depth and limit assay-specific biases, TCR repertoire library preparation and sequencing were carried out by different laboratories using diverse techniques. Between about 0.85 and 9.5 billion PBMCs per donor were obtained by leukapheresis.

CD8 naive samples were obtained by positive selection for CCR7 among CD45RO-negative cells, yielding a CD45RA+CCR7+ population from which TemRA cells were excluded. The donors were healthy, HIV-negative adults who had no recently reported acute infections or vaccinations. Only Caucasian adults living in Nashville, Tennessee, USA were represented among the donors. Blood was obtained by leukapheresis, after which PBMCs were separated by Ficoll-Histopaque density gradient centrifugation and cryopreserved in liquid nitrogen vapor phase. Analytical flow cytometry was used to check the purity and quantity of every magnetically sorted T cell population. From each sorted fraction, genomic DNA was isolated and quantified by UV absorbance on a Nanodrop 2000c. In the germline V gene, CDR1 corresponds to MDHEN and CDR2 to SYDVKM. From cysteine to phenylalanine, the CDR3 is 14 amino acids long. Just CDR3 DNA is preserved here, 42 bases in frame from base 1. The V and J ends are trimmed by 5 bases and 2 bases, leaving 11 bases between them.

Overall results and qualifications from the work: Because the study included only a small number of donors, the genetic and exposure-history diversity represented was limited. Based on pairwise subsampling, the degree of clonotype sharing among donors was expected to be affected by sequencing depth. Sampling was restricted to blood, and TCR repertoires in tissue are likely to differ from TCR repertoires in blood. When a few donors were compared, the shared fraction of clonotypes was around 5% for naive CD4, 3.5% to 4% for naive CD8, roughly 2.5% for memory CD4, and 0.4% for memory CD8. Larger estimated clonotype richness was generally found for naive subsets than for memory subsets. Clonotypes shared by all four sorted-subset donors showed higher generation probabilities than non-shared clonotypes. Rarefaction of sorted-subset datasets indicated incomplete sequencing despite the large sequencing depth.

Comment on this clone: The antigen it recognizes is unknown. No base qualities exist here, and no much larger clone lies one base off it.

Using the deep immunoSEQ assay, multiplex PCR amplified TCR CDR3 regions from genomic DNA. Extracted genomic DNA from each cell subset was distributed evenly across all wells of several immunoSEQ 96-well plates, and each plate was treated as a replicate. For sorted subsets, each replicate PCR was loaded with about 0.2 ug genomic DNA, equivalent to roughly 30,000 T cell genomes. The purified libraries were quantified using a Qubit 3.0 fluorometer, sized with a Bioanalyzer 2100, and then quantified again using the KAPA Library Quantification kit. Every immunoSEQ 96-well plate was sequenced on a dedicated single-read 150-cycle Illumina NextSeq 550 flow cell. Turning to the authors' computational methods: Because the immunoSEQ output included only junctional sequences and no quality scores, the filtering could not be the same as the filtering used for full-length reads. To assign V/J genes and CDR3, sequences were annotated using PyIR, a Python wrapper for IgBLAST v1.9, with IMGT germline references. Reads with weak V/J assignments (E-value above 1e-6), missing CDR3, stop codons, out-of-frame junctions, or ambiguous translated residues were removed. V3J clonotypes were defined by identical inferred V gene, J gene, and CDR3 amino acid sequence. To compute the percentage overlap between repertoires, the number of shared unique clonotypes was divided by the size of the smaller repertoire. Repertoire richness was assessed with RTK rarefaction, the Chao1 estimator, and Recon v2.1 estimates of unobserved clonotypes. Generation probabilities for all TCRbeta clonotypes obtained by the gDNA method from a handful of donors were computed using OLGA. In TCRdb, the immuneACCESS table is reduced to in-frame sequences with V and J assigned. These tables do not hold every clone; where another copy was compared, an unresolved V gene accounts for under half, and the others remain unexplained. V and J calls and clone size come straight from that table; D and trimming were deduced from the DNA. The sample table lists roughly 2,000,000 clones, about 95% of them with a count of one. The ten top clones hold approximately 1.2% of the sample.

Material: naive CD8+ T cells sorted from blood. The sample's cell subset or site label, in plain terms: CD45RA+CCR7+. The sequence was obtained from a man aged 18 to 30 in good health. The chain couples TRBV28 to TRBJ2-3, with no confident D gene call. The nucleotides are TGTGCCAGCAGTCACGACGTAGTCACAGATACGCAGTATTTT. Its product reads: CASSHDVVTDTQYF.